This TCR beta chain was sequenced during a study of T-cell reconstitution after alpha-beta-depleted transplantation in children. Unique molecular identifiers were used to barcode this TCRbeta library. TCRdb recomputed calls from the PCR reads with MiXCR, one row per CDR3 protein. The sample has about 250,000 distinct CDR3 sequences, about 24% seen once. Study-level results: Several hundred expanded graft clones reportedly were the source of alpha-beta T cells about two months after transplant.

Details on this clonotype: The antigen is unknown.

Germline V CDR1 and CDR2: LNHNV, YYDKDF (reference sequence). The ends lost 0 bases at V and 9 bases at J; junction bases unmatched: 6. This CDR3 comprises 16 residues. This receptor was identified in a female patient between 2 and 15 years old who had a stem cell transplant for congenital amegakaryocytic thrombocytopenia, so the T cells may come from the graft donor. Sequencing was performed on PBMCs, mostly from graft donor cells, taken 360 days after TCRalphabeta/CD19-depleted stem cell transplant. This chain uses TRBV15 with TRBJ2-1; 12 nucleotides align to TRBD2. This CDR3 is CATSRDSLAGGLEQFF. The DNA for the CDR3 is TGTGCCACCAGCAGAGATTCCCTAGCGGGGGGGCTTGAGCAGTTCTTC. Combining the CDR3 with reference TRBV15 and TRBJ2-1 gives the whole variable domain DAMVIQNPRYQVTQFGKPVTLSCSQTLNHNVMYWYQQKSSQAPKLLFHYYDKDFNNEADTPDNFQSRRPNTSFCFLDIRSPGLGDTAMYLCATSRDSLAGGLEQFFGPGTRLTVL.